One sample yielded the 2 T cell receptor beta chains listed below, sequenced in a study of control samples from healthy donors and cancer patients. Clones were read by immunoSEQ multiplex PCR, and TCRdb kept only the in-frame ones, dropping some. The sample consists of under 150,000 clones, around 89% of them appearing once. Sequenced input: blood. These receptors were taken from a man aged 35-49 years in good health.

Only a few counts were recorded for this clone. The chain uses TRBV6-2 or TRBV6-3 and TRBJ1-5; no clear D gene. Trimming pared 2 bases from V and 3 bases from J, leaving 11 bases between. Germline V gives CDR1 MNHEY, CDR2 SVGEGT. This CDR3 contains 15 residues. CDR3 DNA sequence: TGTGCCAGCAGTTACGTGGACTCAGTCAATCAGCCCCAGCATTTT. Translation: CASSYVDSVNQPQHF.

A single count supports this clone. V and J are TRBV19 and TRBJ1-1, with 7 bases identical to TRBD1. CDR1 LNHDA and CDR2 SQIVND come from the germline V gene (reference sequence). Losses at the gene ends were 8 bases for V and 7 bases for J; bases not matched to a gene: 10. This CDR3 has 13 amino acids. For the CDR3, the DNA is TGTGCCAGTCATCGGGACAGCCAAAGTGAAGCTTTCTTT. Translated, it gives CASHRDSQSEAFF.